This TCR beta chain was sequenced for a study of blood T cell repertoires in COVID-19. Turning to the study itself: The origin of the acute and convalescent COVID-19 samples was the United States, Italy and Spain. The cDNA or gDNA used as material had been derived from T cells, B-cell-depleted T cells, or PBMCs.

Germline assignment: CDR1 SSHAT and CDR2 FNYEAQ (reference sequence). The CDR3 extends over 13 amino acids. V was shortened by 1 base and J by 5 bases, with 7 bases between the two germline ends. Original data processing: From reference gene primer amplification, estimates of nucleated cell counts were derived. Profiled with immunoSEQ multiplex PCR; TCRdb holds only in-frame clones, not every one. The V and J calls and the clone size are those of that table, but D and trimming were determined from the DNA. The table has more than 65,000 clones, approximately 79% seen once. The receptor was isolated from a woman aged 45 to 65 with acute or convalescent COVID-19. What was sequenced was peripheral blood. The chain joins TRBV7-7 to TRBJ2-3; D ambiguous. CDR3 sequence (DNA): TGTGCCAGCAGCTTAGGCGTGAAAGATACGCAGTATTTT. Residues: CASSLGVKDTQYF.